The subject of this entry is one T cell receptor (beta chain). In this sample, this clone turned up a few times. No antigen is known for it. No much larger clone is present one base from it, and per-base qualities are unavailable. These data belong to a study of OX40 agonist ivuxolimab in advanced cancers. Background on the whole study: Ivuxolimab, which targeted the costimulatory receptor OX40 (CD134), was an agonistic, fully human IgG2 monoclonal antibody. Intravenous ivuxolimab was administered to patients every 2 weeks at six dose levels: 0.01, 0.1, 0.3, 1.5, 3 and 10 mg/kg. Among the approximately 54 dose-escalation patients, around 19 had hepatocellular carcinoma, around 15 melanoma, 9 renal cell carcinoma and 9 head and neck cancer. In the dose-escalation cohort, 82.7% of patients were male, and the mean age was around 60 years, with a range of about 23 to 85. Patients were allowed to have had prior anti-PD-1, anti-PD-L1 or anti-CTLA-4 therapy, and 40% to 45% of the dose-escalation patients had been treated with checkpoint inhibitors. Partial responses occurred in three dose-escalation patients: two with cutaneous melanoma and one with hepatocellular carcinoma. Peripheral TCRbeta sequencing was intended to test whether TCR sequence diversity was altered and clonal T-cell expansion was caused by ivuxolimab. The paper reports the monotherapy dose-escalation portion (N ≈ 52 patients) of the phase I ivuxolimab trial.

For sequencing of the TCRbeta CDR3 region, genomic DNA was extracted from the sorted cells. TCRbeta CDR3 regions were sequenced using the immunoSEQ Assay. As stored in TCRdb, this immuneACCESS dataset retains in-frame rearrangements with V and J assigned. A fraction of the clones does not appear; measured against another copy, unresolved V genes explain less than half of the discrepancy, and the remainder lacks a known reason. For this sample there are 45,000 to 55,000 clones; about 83% appear just once. The ten largest clones add up to about 1.2% of the sample. Overall study outcomes, separate from this receptor: Low levels of normalized T-cell clonal expansion were also seen in some nonresponding patients. The antigen specificity of the peripheral T cells that underwent clonal expansion was not determined. At doses from 0.1 to 3.0 mg/kg, clonal expansion was seen in both CD4+ and CD8+ blood T cells between baseline and week 6. After ivuxolimab, more expanded clones were found on average in CD8+ T cells than in CD4+ T cells. Partial responders in the 0.1-3.0 mg/kg groups had among the lowest normalized peripheral clonal expansion, especially among CD8+ T cells.

Patients with a history of autoimmune disease or receiving systemic immunosuppression were excluded from the trial. Peripheral blood for TCR sequencing was collected from all dose cohorts at baseline, on cycle 4 day 1, and on cycle 7 day 1. Samples came from an open-label, multicenter, first-in-human phase I dose-escalation trial of ivuxolimab. Adults with locally advanced or metastatic melanoma, renal cell carcinoma, hepatocellular carcinoma or head and neck squamous cell carcinoma were enrolled in the trial. Before TCR sequencing, CD4+ and CD8+ T cells were separately sorted from peripheral blood. V lost 0 bases and J lost 6 bases; the stretch between them is 11 bases long. From the cysteine through the phenylalanine, the CDR3 covers 15 amino acids. CDR3 DNA is the only sequence kept; it has 45 bases, read in frame from the first base. CDR1 and CDR2 are drawn from the germline V gene: LGHNA, YSLEER.

The material was CD4+ or CD8+ T cells sorted from blood, obtained in a trial of the OX40 agonist ivuxolimab. This sequence uses TRBV4-3 and TRBJ2-2, with the D gene uncertain. This clonotype was obtained from an adult with an advanced solid tumor such as melanoma, head and neck, liver or kidney cancer. In nucleotides, the sequence is TGCGCCAGCAGCCAAGAGTTCCATTACGCCGGGGAGCTGTTTTTT. Its product reads: CASSQEFHYAGELFF.